These 7 T cell receptor beta chains were sequenced from one sample in a study of PD-1 blockade in classical Hodgkin lymphoma (dated by TCRdb to 2018 to 2021). Read against the paper, the sample's time point label means: cycle 4 day 1 (C4D1), after less than 7 weeks of nivolumab. Relapse after autologous stem cell transplantation had occurred in all trial patients, and cohorts A, B and C were distinguished by prior brentuximab vedotin exposure. The library relied on the immunoSEQ multiplex PCR assay. TCRdb re-hosts the immuneACCESS table, in-frame sequences only. Its copies lack some clones; in the studies checked, an unresolved V gene accounts for under half of them, and the cause for the rest is not known. This sample has under 80,000 clones in its table, and roughly 85% of those were observed once. Of the sample, approximately 8.4% falls within the top ten clones. The sample was peripheral blood mononuclear cells (PBMCs), taken before the fourth cycle of nivolumab. These receptors all stem from a human donor with classical Hodgkin lymphoma.

The chain employs TRBV13 and TRBJ2-7, with D unresolved. The CDR3 consists of 14 residues. In germline, CDR1 is PRHDT, CDR2 FYEKMQ (reference sequence). Trimming shortened V by 5 bases and J by 1 base, and 12 bases separated the two germline ends. CDR3 residues: CASSPLPGSYEQYF. The CDR3 DNA follows: TGTGCCAGCAGCCCACTACCTGGGTCCTACGAGCAGTACTTC. The full variable domain, its missing parts supplied by reference TRBV13 and TRBJ2-7, is AAGVIQSPRHLIKEKRETATLKCYPIPRHDTVYWYQQGPGQDPQFLISFYEKMQSDKGSIPDRFSAQQFSDYHSELNMSSLELGDSALYFCASSPLPGSYEQYFGPGTRLTVT.

The chain employs TRBV10-3 and TRBJ2-7; D could derive from TRBD1 or TRBD2 (5 bases each). Trimming shortened V by 0 bases and J by 6 bases, and 15 bases separated the two germline ends. The V gene's germline CDR1 is ENHRY and CDR2 SYGVKD. The CDR3 is 15 residues long. CDR3 coding DNA: TGTGCCATCAGTGAGTCGAGAGGCATTGGGGGCGAGCAGTACTTC. Translated: CAISESRGIGGEQYF.

J is TRBJ1-1 and V is TRBV5-1, with D possibly being TRBD1 (6 bases). This CDR3 region has 15 residues. Looked up from germline, CDR1 is SGHRS and CDR2 is YFSETQ. V lost 4 bases, J lost 1 base, and 14 bases lay in between. Here the CDR3 reads CASSPRTAKNTEAFF. In DNA, the CDR3 is TGCGCCAGCAGCCCGAGGACAGCGAAGAACACTGAAGCTTTCTTT.

The gene calls are TRBV7-8 and TRBJ2-1; TRBD1 is a possible D gene (6 bases). The germline V gene has CDR1 SGHVS and CDR2 FQNEAQ. V lost 1 base, J lost 9 bases, and 13 bases lay in between. CDR3 size: 14 residues. The CDR3: CASSLGSGVSEQFF. The CDR3, as DNA: TGTGCCAGCAGCTTAGGATCAGGGGTGAGTGAGCAGTTCTTC.

The chain has TRBV28 and TRBJ2-7; tentative D call: TRBD2 (5 bases). Trimming removed 4 bases at V and 2 bases at J, with 18 bases between. Germline V lookup: CDR1 MDHEN, CDR2 SYDVKM. This CDR3 is 16 amino acids long. The CDR3 here is CASSSLLRTGTYEQYF. CDR3 nucleotide sequence: TGTGCCAGCAGTTCCCTTCTAAGGACTGGGACCTACGAGCAGTACTTC.

The chain joins TRBV5-1 to TRBJ2-7, with 9 bases matching TRBD1. This CDR3 spans 14 amino acids. CDR1 is SGHRS and CDR2 is YFSETQ in the germline V gene. V lost 4 bases to trimming and J lost 3 bases; unmatched junction nucleotides: 5. The CDR3 here is CASSPGGQGYEQYF. The CDR3 nucleotides are TGCGCCAGCAGCCCCGGGGGACAGGGCTACGAGCAGTACTTC.

This clone was counted between two and nine times. This chain connects TRBV6-5 to TRBJ1-1; D is ambiguous. The CDR3 consists of 13 residues. In germline, CDR1 is MNHEY, CDR2 SVGAGI. V gave up 6 bases and J gave up 6 bases, with 14 bases separating them. CDR3: CASRTMGMPEAFF. In nucleotides, the CDR3 is TGTGCCAGCAGGACGATGGGTATGCCTGAAGCTTTCTTT.